The 15 T cell receptor beta chains below all came from one sample that was sequenced in a study of OX40 agonist ivuxolimab in advanced cancers. Clones were sequenced by immunoSEQ multiplex PCR, and TCRdb holds only the in-frame ones, with some missing. This sample has under 85,000 clones; over 85% occur once, and the top ten carry roughly 20%. The source material was CD4+ or CD8+ T cells sorted from blood, sampled in a trial of the OX40 agonist ivuxolimab. The source of these receptors is an adult with an advanced solid tumor such as melanoma, head and neck, liver or kidney cancer.

This clone was observed a handful of times. This chain joins TRBV13 and TRBJ2-7, with D perhaps TRBD1 (5 bases). V gave up 0 bases and J gave up 5 bases, with 8 bases separating them. From germline, CDR1 is PRHDT and CDR2 FYEKMQ (reference sequence). The CDR3 is 13 amino acids. For the CDR3, the DNA is TGTGCCAGCAGCTTAGGAACAGGCGACGAGCAGTACTTC. It is translated as CASSLGTGDEQYF. The full variable domain, completed using reference TRBV13 and TRBJ2-7, is AAGVIQSPRHLIKEKRETATLKCYPIPRHDTVYWYQQGPGQDPQFLISFYEKMQSDKGSIPDRFSAQQFSDYHSELNMSSLELGDSALYFCASSLGTGDEQYFGPGTRLTVT.

The chain joins TRBV4-3 to TRBJ1-1; tentatively, D is TRBD1 (5 bases). Trimming took off 0 bases at V and 1 base at J, with 12 bases between the two ends. Germline V lookup: CDR1 LGHNA, CDR2 YSLEER. The CDR3 contains 16 residues. CDR3 nucleotide sequence: TGCGCCAGCAGCCAAGAAGCCAGGGTAGAGAACACTGAAGCTTTCTTT. Its translation: CASSQEARVENTEAFF.

V usage is TRBV7-9 and J usage is TRBJ2-3, with D maybe TRBD1 (8 bases). From germline, CDR1 is SEHNR and CDR2 FQNEAQ (reference sequence). Trimming cost V 4 bases and J 1 base, with 12 bases left between them. The CDR3 is 15 amino acids. CDR3 loop: CASSSTGGGTDTQYF. CDR3 DNA sequence: TGTGCCAGCAGCTCCACAGGGGGGGGCACAGATACGCAGTATTTT.

Remarks on this clone: The junction departs from the called germline gene at one end, perhaps through a read error. V usage is TRBV7-7 and J usage is TRBJ2-2, with D unresolved. This CDR3 is 15 amino acids long. Per germline, CDR1 SSHAT and CDR2 FNYEAQ (reference sequence). CDR3 in amino acids: CASSLDPANTGELFF. The CDR3 bases are TGTGCTAGCAGCTTGGACCCAGCCAACACCGGGGAGCTGTTTTTT.

This clone occurred once. V gene TRBV13 combines with J gene TRBJ2-1; D gene unclear. Germline values: CDR1 PRHDT, CDR2 FYEKMQ (reference sequence). Trimming shortened V by 5 bases and J by 0 bases, and 11 bases separated the two germline ends. The CDR3 runs to 15 residues. For the CDR3, the DNA is TGTGCCAGCAGCCCCCCGAGCCCCTCCTACAATGAGCAGTTCTTC. Translation: CASSPPSPSYNEQFF. The whole variable domain, filled in from reference TRBV13 and TRBJ2-1, reads AAGVIQSPRHLIKEKRETATLKCYPIPRHDTVYWYQQGPGQDPQFLISFYEKMQSDKGSIPDRFSAQQFSDYHSELNMSSLELGDSALYFCASSPPSPSYNEQFFGPGTRLTVL.

This sequence joins TRBV28 and TRBJ1-2; possible D gene TRBD1, 6 bases. V lost 1 base and J lost 1, with 10 bases in between. The CDR3 has 15 residues. CDR1 is MDHEN, CDR2 SYDVKM, per germline. CDR3 nucleotides: TGTGCCAGCAGTTTATCACAGGGAGATAACTATGGCTACACCTTC. Translated: CASSLSQGDNYGYTF.

This rearrangement joins TRBV6-6 to TRBJ1-1; D perhaps matches TRBD1 (5 bases). With 0 bases removed from V and 1 base from J, the gap between germline ends came to 9 bases. This CDR3 has 15 residues. Germline V lookup: CDR1 MNHNY, CDR2 SVGAGI (reference sequence). Here the CDR3 reads CASSYSGRENTEAFF. The DNA of the CDR3 is TGTGCCAGCAGTTACTCTGGCAGGGAGAACACTGAAGCTTTCTTT.

The chain is built from TRBV4-3 and TRBJ2-1, with 9 bases identical to TRBD2. V lost 1 base to trimming and J lost 6 bases; unmatched junction nucleotides: 13. Looked up from germline, CDR1 is LGHNA and CDR2 is YSLEER. CDR3 size: 18 residues. The DNA for the CDR3 is TGCGCCAGCAGCCAAGGTAGCGGGAGTATCTTTGGGCGCAATGAGCAGTTCTTC. It encodes CASSQGSGSIFGRNEQFF.

The chain recombines TRBV7-8 with TRBJ1-3, with unresolved D. Trimming shortened V by 0 bases and J by 4 bases, and 7 bases separated the two germline ends. Germline V CDR1 and CDR2: SGHVS, FQNEAQ. CDR3 size: 14 residues. The CDR3 nucleotides read TGTGCCAGCAGCTTAGCAGGGTACGGAAACACCATATATTTT. This translates into CASSLAGYGNTIYF.

The DNA for the CDR3 is TGTGCCAGCAGCTTAGGGCAAGCCAAAAACATTCAGTACTTC. As protein: CASSLGQAKNIQYF. The rearrangement links TRBV7-9 to TRBJ2-4; no clear D. CDR1 and CDR2 from the germline V gene are SEHNR and FQNEAQ (reference sequence). CDR3 length: 14 residues. Trimming cost V 1 base and J 0 bases, with 4 bases left between them. The whole variable domain, filled in from reference TRBV7-9 and TRBJ2-4, reads DTGVSQNPRHKITKRGQNVTFRCDPISEHNRLYWYRQTLGQGPEFLTYFQNEAQLEKSRLLSDRFSAERPKGSFSTLEIQRTEQGDSAMYLCASSLGQAKNIQYFGAGTRLSVL.

J is TRBJ1-4 and V is TRBV4-3, with a possible D match to TRBD1 (5 bases). V shed 0 bases and J shed 0 bases, with 11 bases lying between them. Germline assignment: CDR1 LGHNA and CDR2 YSLEER. This CDR3 spans 17 amino acids. This CDR3 reads CASSQDGGAATNEKLFF. The CDR3 DNA follows: TGCGCCAGCAGCCAAGATGGCGGGGCTGCAACTAATGAAAAACTGTTTTTT.

This clone was recorded only once. The chain carries TRBV6-5 and TRBJ2-1; D is undetermined. The CDR3 consists of 14 residues. Per germline, CDR1 MNHEY and CDR2 SVGAGI. V was trimmed by 0 bases and J by 5 bases, leaving 8 bases between them. The CDR3 DNA reads TGTGCCAGCAGTTACTCGAGTCCGAACAATGAGCAGTTCTTC. Translated: CASSYSSPNNEQFF.

The rearrangement links TRBV27 to TRBJ2-7; D might be TRBD2 (6 bases). CDR1 is MNHEY, CDR2 SMNVEV, per germline (reference sequence). CDR3 length: 14 residues. V lost 0 bases and J lost 5, with 11 bases in between. In DNA, the CDR3 is TGTGCCAGCAGTTTATCGGCCCCGGGGGACGAGCAGTACTTC. Amino acids: CASSLSAPGDEQYF.

V is TRBV19 and J is TRBJ1-1; TRBD1 matches 7 bases. V lost 1 base to trimming and J lost 11 bases; unmatched junction nucleotides: 10. Germline values: CDR1 LNHDA, CDR2 SQIVND (reference sequence). This CDR3 spans 14 amino acids. The CDR3 DNA is TGTGCCAGTAGTATAGTCCCCCAGACAGGGCGGGCTTTCTTT. Translation: CASSIVPQTGRAFF.

The chain has TRBV5-4 and TRBJ2-7; D unclear. The V end was cut by 2 bases, the J end by 5 bases, with 11 bases between. Germline loops: CDR1 SGHNT, CDR2 YYREEE (reference sequence). The CDR3 is made up of 13 amino acids. The CDR3 protein is CASSFLAGDEQYF. The CDR3 region has the DNA TGTGCCAGCAGCTTTCTCGCAGGTGACGAGCAGTACTTC.